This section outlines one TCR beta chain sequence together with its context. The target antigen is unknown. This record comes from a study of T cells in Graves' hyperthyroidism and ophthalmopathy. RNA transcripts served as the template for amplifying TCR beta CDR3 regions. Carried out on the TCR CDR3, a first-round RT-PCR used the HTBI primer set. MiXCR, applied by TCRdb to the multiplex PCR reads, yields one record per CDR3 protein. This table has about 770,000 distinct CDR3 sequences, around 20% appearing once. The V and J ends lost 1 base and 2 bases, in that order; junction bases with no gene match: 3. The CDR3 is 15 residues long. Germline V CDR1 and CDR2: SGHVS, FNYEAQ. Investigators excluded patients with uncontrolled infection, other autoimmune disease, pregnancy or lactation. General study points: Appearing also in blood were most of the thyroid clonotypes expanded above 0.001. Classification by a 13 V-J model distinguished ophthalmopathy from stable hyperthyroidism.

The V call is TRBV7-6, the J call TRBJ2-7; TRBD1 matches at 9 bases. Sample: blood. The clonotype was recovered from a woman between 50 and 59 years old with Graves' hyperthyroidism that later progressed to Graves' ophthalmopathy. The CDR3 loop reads CASSLGDRGTYEQYF. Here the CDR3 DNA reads TGTGCCAGCAGCTTAGGTGACAGGGGGACCTACGAGCAGTACTTC.